Reported below is one T cell receptor beta chain. CDR1 is SGHRS, CDR2 YFSETQ, per germline. The CDR3 consists of 14 residues. This entry belongs to a study of T cells expressing NK-cell markers. Using the 5' RACE reads, TCRdb records one entry per CDR3 protein without DNA. This table lists 250,000 or so distinct CDR3 sequences. The gene calls are TRBV5-1 and TRBJ2-5. The sequenced material came from blood T cells: a sorted CD56 or NKG2C T cell subset, CD4+ or CD8+ T cells, or bulk PBMC T cells (not recorded which). This receptor was obtained from a woman aged 18 to 69 in good health. This CDR3 is CASSARQSQETQYF.